The source of this T cell receptor beta chain is a study of tumor-infiltrating lymphocytes in localized non-small cell lung cancer. Notes on the study in general: Tumors had more T cell infiltration than uninvolved lung, per TCRbeta sequencing and CD3 counts.

The CDR3 covers 15 residues. The J segment lost 1 base and the V segment lost 2 bases, leaving 4 bases of the junction unmatched. The germline gives CDR1 SGHNT, CDR2 YYREEE (reference sequence). As for this clone: What it recognizes is unknown.

The protocol was immunoSEQ multiplex PCR, while the TCRdb copy is restricted to in-frame clones and leaves out a portion. The sample includes 5,800 or so clones, 70% to 80% seen only once; the top ten take over 5.5%. The chain has TRBV5-4 and TRBJ2-5; the match to TRBD2 covers 8 bases. The clonotype comes from a human donor with non-small cell lung cancer. The sequenced material came from uninvolved lung tissue not adjacent to the tumor. This CDR3 reads CASSLASGLQETQYF. CDR3 nucleotides: TGTGCCAGCAGCTTAGCTAGCGGGCTCCAAGAGACCCAGTACTTC. Together with reference TRBV5-4 and TRBJ2-5, the CDR3 gives the full variable domain: ETGVTQSPTHLIKTRGQQVTLRCSSQSGHNTVSWYQQALGQGPQFIFQYYREEENGRGNFPPRFSGLQFPNYSSELNVNALELDDSALYLCASSLASGLQETQYFGPGTRLLVL.